This is a list of T cell receptor beta chains from one sample in a study of response to subunit inactivated influenza vaccine. In TCRdb, the RT-PCR reads were re-called with MiXCR into one record per CDR3 protein. The table includes some 800,000 distinct CDR3 sequences, 20% to 25% detected once. Material: PBMCs from blood, obtained about 5 days after vaccination. These receptors were obtained from a man over 45 who received an inactivated influenza vaccine. CDR3s include the opening cysteine and the closing phenylalanine or tryptophan.

V gene | CDR3 length | CDR3 protein
TRBV6-4 | 12 | CASSSALGEQFF
TRBV20-1 | 11 | CSAVRNYGYTF
TRBV9 | 14 | CASAQGLATGELFF
TRBV7-9 | 16 | CASREWLAVDADTQYF
TRBV5-1 | 16 | CASSLWRGPGGETQYF
TRBV6-5 | 14 | CASSSPGDSDTQYF
TRBV10-2 | 12 | CASSVRGRGYTF
TRBV6-2/TRBV6-3 | 13 | CASSLQGILPQHF
TRBV12-3/TRBV12-4 | 13 | CASSSDRGQTQYF
TRBV12-3/TRBV12-4 | 13 | CASSFDTTYEQYF
TRBV6-2/TRBV6-3 | 11 | CASSYMYEQFF
TRBV27 | 15 | CASSQDSNSYNEQFF
TRBV20-1 | 16 | CSAAGGGQRINNEQFF
TRBV5-1 | 19 | CASSPGPRTSGRWDYEQYF
TRBV7-9 | 13 | CASTLTATNEQFF
TRBV20-1 | 14 | CSAPGLAAYNEQFF
TRBV28 | 14 | CASSVSYGSEKLSF
TRBV7-2 | 14 | CASSYDRAYSPLHF
TRBV20-1 | 16 | CSARDWQRGGRNEQFF
TRBV11-2 | 16 | CASSFMTSGTTDTQYF